These T cell receptor beta chains were read from a single sample in a study of T cell changes during pregnancy in multiple sclerosis. The table came from immunoSEQ multiplex PCR; TCRdb's copy has only in-frame clones and leaves some out. The sample lists some 96,000 clones, about nine tenths occurring once. This material consisted of peripheral blood, taken after pregnancy. The receptors originated from a female donor with multiple sclerosis, enrolled in a pregnancy study. CDR3s include the opening cysteine and the closing phenylalanine or tryptophan. The order of the fields is D gene, V gene, J gene, clone size, CDR3 protein, CDR3 DNA. D genes are given only for firm matches. Rows give clone size only sometimes, using once, few, many, or a class for an expanded clone.

d_call: TRBD1; v_call: TRBV9; j_call: TRBJ1-2; clone_size: .; cdr3_aa: CASSVEGGAGGYTF; cdr3_nt: TGTGCCAGCAGCGTAGAAGGGGGCGCGGGGGGCTACACCTTC
d_call: TRBD2; v_call: TRBV14; j_call: TRBJ2-1; clone_size: .; cdr3_aa: CASSTRLARRSYNEQFF; cdr3_nt: TGTGCCAGCAGCACGCGACTAGCGAGACGCTCCTACAATGAGCAGTTCTTC
d_call: .; v_call: TRBV2; j_call: TRBJ2-1; clone_size: .; cdr3_aa: CASSRDIYNEQFF; cdr3_nt: TGTGCCAGCAGCCGGGACATTTACAATGAGCAGTTCTTC
d_call: TRBD2; v_call: TRBV2; j_call: TRBJ2-1; clone_size: .; cdr3_aa: CASRGTSGNNEQFF; cdr3_nt: TGTGCCAGCAGAGGGACTAGCGGCAACAATGAGCAGTTCTTC
d_call: .; v_call: TRBV5-5; j_call: TRBJ1-6; clone_size: .; cdr3_aa: CASSLAQSNSPLHF; cdr3_nt: TGTGCCAGCAGCTTGGCGCAGTCTAATTCACCCCTCCACTTT
d_call: .; v_call: TRBV5-4; j_call: TRBJ1-2; clone_size: .; cdr3_aa: CASFWAGRNYGYTF; cdr3_nt: TGTGCCAGCTTTTGGGCAGGGAGGAACTATGGCTACACCTTC
d_call: .; v_call: TRBV7-9; j_call: TRBJ2-5; clone_size: .; cdr3_aa: CASSLAGAGETQYF; cdr3_nt: TGTGCCAGCAGCTTAGCAGGGGCGGGGGAGACCCAGTACTTC
d_call: .; v_call: TRBV7-2; j_call: TRBJ2-2; clone_size: .; cdr3_aa: CASSLTGANTGELFF; cdr3_nt: TGTGCCAGCAGCTTAACCGGGGCGAACACCGGGGAGCTGTTTTTT
d_call: .; v_call: TRBV12-5; j_call: TRBJ2-7; clone_size: .; cdr3_aa: CAARWDGQGRFGEQYF; cdr3_nt: TGTGCCGCTCGCTGGGACGGGCAGGGGAGATTTGGCGAGCAGTACTTC
d_call: .; v_call: TRBV4-3; j_call: TRBJ2-3; clone_size: few; cdr3_aa: CASSQDTGGHTDTQYF; cdr3_nt: TGCGCCAGCAGCCAAGATACGGGGGGCCATACAGATACGCAGTATTTT
d_call: TRBD1; v_call: TRBV14; j_call: TRBJ2-2; clone_size: .; cdr3_aa: CASSPRTGLISGELFF; cdr3_nt: TGTGCCAGCAGCCCTAGGACAGGGTTAATCTCCGGGGAGCTGTTTTTT
d_call: TRBD2; v_call: TRBV18; j_call: TRBJ2-1; clone_size: .; cdr3_aa: CASSPKLAGDNEQFF; cdr3_nt: TGTGCCAGCTCACCAAAGCTAGCGGGAGATAATGAGCAGTTCTTC
d_call: .; v_call: TRBV6-6; j_call: TRBJ2-1; clone_size: .; cdr3_aa: CASSPVNEQFF; cdr3_nt: TGTGCCAGCAGCCCCGTCAATGAGCAGTTCTTC
d_call: TRBD1; v_call: TRBV7-9; j_call: TRBJ2-2; clone_size: .; cdr3_aa: CASSRTTGGTGELFF; cdr3_nt: TGTGCCAGCAGCCGGACGACAGGGGGCACCGGGGAGCTGTTTTTT
d_call: .; v_call: TRBV10-3; j_call: TRBJ1-2; clone_size: .; cdr3_aa: CAISEFQGVRGYTF; cdr3_nt: TGTGCCATCAGTGAATTCCAAGGGGTCAGAGGCTACACCTTC
d_call: TRBD1; v_call: TRBV4-1; j_call: TRBJ2-1; clone_size: .; cdr3_aa: CASRGTDNEQFF; cdr3_nt: TGCGCCAGCAGAGGGACAGACAATGAGCAGTTCTTC
d_call: TRBD1; v_call: TRBV6-4; j_call: TRBJ1-2; clone_size: few; cdr3_aa: CASSDRQGADYGYTF; cdr3_nt: TGTGCCAGCAGTGACAGGCAGGGGGCTGACTATGGCTACACCTTC
d_call: .; v_call: TRBV5-8; j_call: TRBJ2-7; clone_size: .; cdr3_aa: CASSLQGSYEQYF; cdr3_nt: TGTGCCAGCAGCTTACAGGGCTCCTACGAGCAGTACTTC
d_call: .; v_call: TRBV7-9; j_call: TRBJ1-2; clone_size: .; cdr3_aa: CASSSDSYGYTF; cdr3_nt: TGTGCCAGCAGCTCGGACAGCTATGGCTACACCTTC
d_call: TRBD1; v_call: TRBV7-9; j_call: TRBJ1-4; clone_size: .; cdr3_aa: CASSLGTGNEKLFF; cdr3_nt: TGTGCCAGCAGCCTCGGGACAGGGAATGAAAAACTGTTTTTT
d_call: .; v_call: TRBV2; j_call: TRBJ1-5; clone_size: .; cdr3_aa: CASGTINNQPQHF; cdr3_nt: TGTGCTTCCGGGACAATTAATAATCAGCCCCAGCATTTT
d_call: .; v_call: TRBV7-2; j_call: TRBJ2-1; clone_size: .; cdr3_aa: CASSQDRSSYNEQFF; cdr3_nt: TGTGCCAGCAGCCAAGACAGGAGCTCCTACAATGAGCAGTTCTTC
d_call: TRBD1; v_call: TRBV5-5; j_call: TRBJ1-4; clone_size: .; cdr3_aa: CASSRTGTGFTTNEKLFF; cdr3_nt: TGTGCCAGCAGCAGGACCGGGACAGGCTTCACAACTAATGAAAAACTGTTTTTT
d_call: TRBD1; v_call: TRBV7-3; j_call: TRBJ1-1; clone_size: .; cdr3_aa: CASSYRGGNTEAFF; cdr3_nt: TGTGCCAGCAGCTACAGGGGAGGAAACACTGAAGCTTTCTTT
d_call: .; v_call: TRBV10-2; j_call: TRBJ2-2; clone_size: .; cdr3_aa: CASNGAGELFF; cdr3_nt: TGCGCCAGCAATGGAGCCGGGGAGCTGTTTTTT
d_call: TRBD1; v_call: TRBV18; j_call: TRBJ2-7; clone_size: .; cdr3_aa: CASSPVNQGASEQYF; cdr3_nt: TGTGCCAGCTCACCAGTAAACCAGGGGGCCAGTGAGCAGTACTTC
d_call: .; v_call: TRBV5-1; j_call: TRBJ2-7; clone_size: .; cdr3_aa: CASSSPTKTYEQYF; cdr3_nt: TGCGCCAGCAGCTCCCCGACAAAGACCTACGAGCAGTACTTC
d_call: .; v_call: TRBV23-1; j_call: TRBJ2-4; clone_size: .; cdr3_aa: CASSPPRGEFSDKNIQYF; cdr3_nt: TGCGCCAGCAGTCCCCCGCGCGGAGAGTTCTCTGACAAAAACATTCAGTACTTC
d_call: TRBD2; v_call: TRBV6-5; j_call: TRBJ2-1; clone_size: .; cdr3_aa: CASSSPSGDSYNEQFF; cdr3_nt: TGTGCCAGCAGTTCCCCTAGCGGGGACTCCTACAATGAGCAGTTCTTC
d_call: .; v_call: TRBV9; j_call: TRBJ2-3; clone_size: once; cdr3_aa: CASSVWGGGTDTQYF; cdr3_nt: TGTGCCAGCAGCGTTTGGGGGGGCGGCACAGATACGCAGTATTTT
d_call: .; v_call: TRBV7-8; j_call: TRBJ1-2; clone_size: few; cdr3_aa: CASSTSLLGSPSF; cdr3_nt: TGTGCCAGCAGTACATCGTTACTAGGTTCTCCTTCCTTC
d_call: .; v_call: TRBV11-2; j_call: TRBJ2-2; clone_size: .; cdr3_aa: CASSLNAVNTGELFF; cdr3_nt: TGTGCCAGCAGCTTAAACGCGGTTAACACCGGGGAGCTGTTTTTT
d_call: .; v_call: TRBV7-9; j_call: TRBJ1-2; clone_size: once; cdr3_aa: CASSLANSDGYTF; cdr3_nt: TGTGCCAGCAGCTTAGCTAACAGTGACGGCTACACCTTC
d_call: TRBD1; v_call: TRBV5-1; j_call: TRBJ2-7; clone_size: .; cdr3_aa: CASSTSQGTTSYEQYF; cdr3_nt: TGCGCCAGCAGCACCTCACAGGGGACCACAAGCTACGAGCAGTACTTC
d_call: .; v_call: TRBV29-1; j_call: TRBJ1-1; clone_size: few; cdr3_aa: CSVSGQMNTEAFF; cdr3_nt: TGCAGCGTTAGCGGACAGATGAACACTGAAGCTTTCTTT
d_call: .; v_call: TRBV7-8; j_call: TRBJ2-3; clone_size: .; cdr3_aa: CASSLGGSLTDTQYF; cdr3_nt: TGTGCCAGCAGCTTAGGAGGGTCCTTAACAGATACGCAGTATTTT
d_call: .; v_call: TRBV7-2; j_call: TRBJ1-4; clone_size: .; cdr3_aa: CASSPWTDRGKLFF; cdr3_nt: TGTGCCAGCAGCCCATGGACAGATCGTGGAAAACTGTTTTTT
d_call: .; v_call: TRBV28; j_call: TRBJ1-1; clone_size: .; cdr3_aa: CASSLKYSEAFF; cdr3_nt: TGTGCCAGCAGTTTAAAGTACAGCGAAGCTTTCTTT
d_call: .; v_call: TRBV5-6; j_call: TRBJ1-3; clone_size: .; cdr3_aa: CASSRDNSGNTIYF; cdr3_nt: TGTGCCAGCAGTCGGGACAACTCTGGAAACACCATATATTTT
d_call: TRBD2; v_call: TRBV11-3; j_call: TRBJ2-2; clone_size: .; cdr3_aa: CASSLVLAGDTGELFF; cdr3_nt: TGTGCCAGCAGCTTAGTCCTAGCGGGAGACACCGGGGAGCTGTTTTTT
d_call: TRBD2; v_call: TRBV6-1; j_call: TRBJ2-7; clone_size: .; cdr3_aa: CASTIAGGFPEQYF; cdr3_nt: TGTGCCAGCACCATAGCGGGAGGATTCCCCGAGCAGTACTTC
d_call: TRBD1; v_call: TRBV15; j_call: TRBJ1-1; clone_size: .; cdr3_aa: CATSRGGTGWDTEAFF; cdr3_nt: TGTGCCACCAGCAGAGGCGGGACAGGGTGGGACACTGAAGCTTTCTTT
d_call: TRBD1; v_call: TRBV7-2; j_call: TRBJ1-2; clone_size: .; cdr3_aa: CASSLAVSGQGAGVYGYTF; cdr3_nt: TGTGCCAGCAGCTTAGCCGTTTCGGGACAGGGGGCGGGGGTCTATGGCTACACCTTC
d_call: TRBD2; v_call: TRBV18; j_call: TRBJ2-3; clone_size: .; cdr3_aa: CASSPLLTSGSTDTQYF; cdr3_nt: TGTGCCAGCTCCCCGCTACTTACTAGCGGAAGCACAGATACGCAGTATTTT
d_call: .; v_call: TRBV2; j_call: TRBJ2-7; clone_size: .; cdr3_aa: CASIPPGVAYEQYF; cdr3_nt: TGTGCCAGCATCCCCCCGGGAGTTGCGTACGAGCAGTACTTC
d_call: .; v_call: TRBV29-1; j_call: TRBJ2-7; clone_size: once; cdr3_aa: CSVAPDMYEQYF; cdr3_nt: TGCAGCGTTGCACCAGATATGTACGAGCAGTACTTC
d_call: .; v_call: TRBV7-2; j_call: TRBJ2-5; clone_size: .; cdr3_aa: CASSSRETQYF; cdr3_nt: TGTGCCAGCAGCTCCAGAGAGACCCAGTACTTC
d_call: .; v_call: TRBV5-1; j_call: TRBJ1-4; clone_size: .; cdr3_aa: CASSFVADREKLFF; cdr3_nt: TGCGCCAGCAGCTTTGTGGCAGATCGTGAAAAACTGTTTTTT
d_call: TRBD2; v_call: TRBV7-9; j_call: TRBJ2-2; clone_size: .; cdr3_aa: CASSLGRGDTGELFF; cdr3_nt: TGTGCCAGCAGCTTGGGGAGGGGAGACACCGGGGAGCTGTTTTTT
d_call: .; v_call: TRBV6-5; j_call: TRBJ2-3; clone_size: .; cdr3_aa: CASSYRGNPDTQYF; cdr3_nt: TGTGCCAGCAGTTACAGAGGGAACCCAGATACGCAGTATTTT
d_call: .; v_call: TRBV7-8; j_call: TRBJ2-7; clone_size: .; cdr3_aa: CASSPRVGAENYEQYF; cdr3_nt: TGTGCCAGCAGCCCGAGGGTGGGGGCGGAAAACTACGAGCAGTACTTC
d_call: .; v_call: TRBV19; j_call: TRBJ2-5; clone_size: .; cdr3_aa: CASSTGRDFQETQYF; cdr3_nt: TGTGCCAGTAGTACTGGACGGGACTTCCAAGAGACCCAGTACTTC
d_call: TRBD2; v_call: TRBV2; j_call: TRBJ2-7; clone_size: once; cdr3_aa: CASRGDSSRRSSYEQYF; cdr3_nt: TGTGCCAGCCGGGGGGACTCCTCTCGTAGGAGCTCCTACGAGCAGTACTTC
d_call: .; v_call: TRBV6-5; j_call: TRBJ2-1; clone_size: .; cdr3_aa: CASRVRLGANEQFF; cdr3_nt: TGTGCCAGCAGGGTAAGGCTTGGGGCCAATGAGCAGTTCTTC
d_call: .; v_call: TRBV21-1; j_call: TRBJ1-2; clone_size: .; cdr3_aa: CASSKEGTGYYGYTF; cdr3_nt: TGTGCCAGCAGCAAAGAGGGGACAGGGTACTATGGCTACACCTTC
d_call: .; v_call: TRBV9; j_call: TRBJ2-2; clone_size: .; cdr3_aa: CASSAGQQNTGELFF; cdr3_nt: TGTGCCAGCAGCGCCGGACAGCAGAACACCGGGGAGCTGTTTTTT
d_call: TRBD1; v_call: TRBV27; j_call: TRBJ2-7; clone_size: .; cdr3_aa: CASTPRGPLGVGDEQYF; cdr3_nt: TGTGCCAGCACCCCCAGGGGGCCCCTTGGGGTGGGAGACGAGCAGTACTTC
d_call: TRBD1; v_call: TRBV5-8; j_call: TRBJ1-2; clone_size: .; cdr3_aa: CASSPWGTGEGHGYTF; cdr3_nt: TGTGCCAGCAGCCCGTGGGGGACAGGGGAGGGCCATGGCTACACCTTC
d_call: .; v_call: TRBV19; j_call: TRBJ1-2; clone_size: .; cdr3_aa: CASSIPATLIYGYTF; cdr3_nt: TGTGCCAGTAGTATTCCAGCGACCCTTATCTATGGCTACACCTTC